A single sample is the source of the 26 T cell receptor beta chains below, sequenced in a study of T-cell memory formation after mild COVID-19. Each CDR3 protein gets one entry after TCRdb re-called the 5' RACE reads with MiXCR. The sample gives about 360,000 distinct CDR3 sequences, 13% to 15% of which show up once; 22% is in the top ten. Sequences were obtained from PBMCs or a T cell subset sorted from them (not recorded which). The receptors shown here come from a man between 18 and 29 years old who had mild COVID-19 (a few samples of this study predate the infection). Cell type and time point are not known.

This clonotype was picked up many times. The chain joins TRBV5-1 to TRBJ2-7, with TRBD1 as a possible D gene (5 bases). The CDR3 has 13 residues. V lost 2 bases to trimming and J lost 2 bases, with 8 bases between them. CDR1 and CDR2 from the germline V gene are SGHRS and YFSETQ. The CDR3 here is CASSFDSTYEQYF. DNA for the CDR3: TGCGCCAGCAGCTTTGACAGTACCTACGAGCAGTACTTC.

J is TRBJ1-2 and V is TRBV28; 8 bases line up with TRBD1. Germline CDR1 is MDHEN and CDR2 is SYDVKM. After removal of 5 bases from V and 6 bases from J, the junction contained 14 bases not matched to a gene. The CDR3 extends over 16 amino acids. The CDR3 sequence is CASSIPIPGQADGYTF. The CDR3 coding sequence is TGTGCCAGCAGTATTCCTATCCCGGGACAGGCGGATGGCTACACCTTC.

V and J are TRBV7-2 and TRBJ1-6; D is uncertain. The germline V gene has CDR1 SGHTA and CDR2 FQGNSA. Trimming took 0 bases from V and 8 from J, leaving 8 bases between them. The CDR3 is 14 amino acids. DNA of the CDR3: TGTGCCAGCAGCTTAGCAGGGAGAGATTCACCCCTCCACTTT. This encodes CASSLAGRDSPLHF.

This clonotype was seen a few times. The V gene is TRBV6-5, the J gene TRBJ1-6; no clear D gene. The length of the CDR3 is 16 residues. V was cut by 7 bases and J by 0 bases, with 13 bases left in between. Germline CDR1 MNHEY, CDR2 SVGAGI. Here the CDR3 reads CASTNTASSYNSPLHF. The CDR3 DNA reads TGTGCCAGCACCAACACGGCCAGCTCCTATAATTCACCCCTCCACTTT.

This chain connects TRBV7-9 to TRBJ2-1; D is ambiguous. The CDR3 runs to 15 residues. The germline V gene has CDR1 SEHNR and CDR2 FQNEAQ (reference sequence). V was cut by 1 base and J by 5 bases, with 12 bases left in between. The CDR3 here is CASSLEVSDHNEQFF. The DNA of the CDR3 is TGTGCCAGCAGCTTAGAGGTCAGCGACCACAATGAGCAGTTCTTC.

This clonotype was recorded many times. The chain joins TRBV19 to TRBJ1-5, with D perhaps TRBD1 (5 bases). Germline assignment: CDR1 LNHDA and CDR2 SQIVND (reference sequence). The V end lost 9 bases, the J end lost 4 bases, and 13 bases lay between the germline ends. The CDR3 has 13 residues. The CDR3, as DNA: TGTGCCAGCAGTGGCACAGGTAATCAGCCCCAGCATTTT. Protein sequence: CASSGTGNQPQHF.

V usage is TRBV5-4 and J usage is TRBJ2-3, with D unresolved. The CDR3 has 14 residues. Looked up from germline, CDR1 is SGHNT and CDR2 is YYREEE (reference sequence). Trimming removed 2 bases at V and 1 base at J, with 8 bases between. CDR3 amino acids: CASSFSEGTDTQYF. In nucleotides, the CDR3 is TGTGCCAGCAGCTTCTCAGAAGGCACAGATACGCAGTATTTT.

The sample holds a few counts of this clonotype. CDR3 amino acids: CASSPHPGQEVGNEQFF. The CDR3 DNA reads as TGTGCCAGCAGCCCACACCCGGGACAGGAGGTGGGGAATGAGCAGTTCTTC. The genes are TRBV11-3 and TRBJ2-1; the match to TRBD1 covers 8 bases. CDR3 length: 17 residues. CDR1 is SGHNT and CDR2 is YENEEA in the germline V gene. J lost 7 bases, V lost 5 bases, and 16 bases had no gene match.

This clonotype was observed a few times. The rearrangement joins TRBV3-1 to TRBJ2-2, with D possibly matching TRBD1 (5 bases). Germline V gene data show CDR1 as LGHDT and CDR2 as YNNKEL (reference sequence). This CDR3 has 16 amino acids. The V end was cut by 0 bases, the J end by 6 bases, with 14 bases between. The CDR3 spells CASSQELGQSPGELFF. CDR3 nucleotide sequence: TGTGCCAGCAGCCAAGAACTGGGGCAGAGTCCCGGGGAGCTGTTTTTT.

The chain employs TRBV4-1 and TRBJ2-7; D tentatively fits TRBD1 or TRBD2 (5 bases each). The length of the CDR3 is 15 residues. Germline assignment: CDR1 MGHRA and CDR2 YSYEKL. V shed 5 bases and J shed 0 bases, with 14 bases lying between them. This chain's CDR3 is CASSFAAGSSYEQYV. CDR3 in DNA: TGCGCCAGCAGCTTCGCCGCAGGGAGCTCCTACGAGCAGTACGTC.

This clonotype was seen at least ten times. Written as DNA, the CDR3 is TGTGCCAGCAGCCAAGACCCGGGCCGAGAGACCCAGTACTTC. Protein product: CASSQDPGRETQYF. The chain recombines TRBV3-1 with TRBJ2-5; no clear D. V was clipped by 0 bases and J by 4 bases, with 9 bases between them. The CDR3 runs 14 residues. The germline gives CDR1 LGHDT, CDR2 YNNKEL (reference sequence).

This chain links TRBV7-9 with TRBJ2-3; unclear D gene. Germline V gene data show CDR1 as SEHNR and CDR2 as FQNEAQ (reference sequence). The CDR3 is 16 amino acids. V was cut by 1 base and J by 0 bases, with 11 bases left in between. The chain's CDR3 is CASSLGRVGSTDTQYF. The DNA of the CDR3 is TGTGCCAGCAGCTTAGGGCGCGTCGGTAGCACAGATACGCAGTATTTT. Combining the CDR3 with reference TRBV7-9 and TRBJ2-3 gives the whole variable domain DTGVSQNPRHKITKRGQNVTFRCDPISEHNRLYWYRQTLGQGPEFLTYFQNEAQLEKSRLLSDRFSAERPKGSFSTLEIQRTEQGDSAMYLCASSLGRVGSTDTQYFGPGTRLTVL.

This clonotype was picked up a small number of times. The DNA for the CDR3 is TGTGCCAGCAGCCCGATAGGGCTAGCGGGAAGAGAGACCCAGTACTTC. Protein product: CASSPIGLAGRETQYF. The rearrangement links TRBV7-2 to TRBJ2-5, with TRBD2 identical over 9 bases. V lost 5 bases to trimming and J lost 4 bases; unmatched junction nucleotides: 11. This CDR3 has 16 amino acids. In germline, CDR1 is SGHTA, CDR2 FQGNSA.

There are a few counts of this clonotype. This rearrangement joins TRBV7-8 to TRBJ2-7; 7 positions match TRBD1. Germline-derived CDR1 and CDR2 are SGHVS and FQNEAQ. The J segment lost 6 bases and the V segment lost 0 bases, leaving 5 bases of the junction unmatched. The CDR3 is 14 residues long. CDR3 loop: CASSLAGGWVEQYF. CDR3 in DNA: TGTGCCAGCAGCTTAGCAGGGGGCTGGGTCGAGCAGTACTTC.

The sample holds a few counts of this clonotype. The chain recombines TRBV10-3 with TRBJ1-1; no clear D gene. The CDR3 has 14 amino acids. Between the trimmed V and J ends, which lost 0 bases and 0 bases, there was a span of 5 bases. Germline CDR1 and CDR2: ENHRY and SYGVKD. CDR3 nucleotide sequence: TGTGCCATCAGTGAGTCAAACGTGAACACTGAAGCTTTCTTT. Encoded protein: CAISESNVNTEAFF.

The chain has TRBV13 and TRBJ2-7; D is possibly TRBD2 (5 bases). The V and J ends lost 7 bases and 3 bases respectively, with 10 bases between them. The V gene's germline CDR1 is PRHDT and CDR2 FYEKMQ (reference sequence). This CDR3 comprises 12 residues. CDR3 sequence: CASTHGDYEQYF. The DNA for the CDR3 is TGTGCCAGCACCCACGGGGACTACGAGCAGTACTTC.

This sequence joins TRBV5-6 and TRBJ2-7, with 7 bases that match TRBD2. CDR3 length equals 15 residues. Germline CDR1 SGHDT, CDR2 YYEEEE. The J segment lost 1 base and the V segment lost 2 bases, leaving 6 bases of the junction unmatched. For the CDR3, the DNA is TGTGCCAGCAGCTTTCCGGGGAGGGATTCCTACGAGCAGTACTTC. This codes for CASSFPGRDSYEQYF.

Only a few counts were recorded for this clonotype. The chain is built from TRBV4-3 and TRBJ1-2; the match to TRBD1 covers 7 bases. Germline V gene lookup returns CDR1 LGHNA and CDR2 YSLEER. The trim removed 5 bases at V and 7 bases at J, leaving 7 bases unmatched. The CDR3 extends over 13 amino acids. The CDR3 loop is CASSYRGVGGYTF. CDR3 coding DNA: TGCGCCAGCAGCTACAGGGGAGTGGGTGGCTACACCTTC.

The CDR3 region is CASSFLQGAISGGYTF. Here the CDR3 DNA reads TGTGCCAGCAGTTTTTTGCAGGGGGCTATTTCGGGCGGCTACACCTTC. The chain couples TRBV27 to TRBJ1-2; TRBD1 agrees at 8 bases. The V gene end was trimmed by 3 bases and the J gene end by 8 bases; junction bases not matched to a gene: 14. The CDR3 covers 16 residues. CDR1 is MNHEY, CDR2 SMNVEV, per germline (reference sequence).

This clonotype was found many times. The chain has TRBV12-3 or TRBV12-4 and TRBJ1-5, with D maybe TRBD1 (5 bases). V dropped 5 bases and J dropped 8 bases, with 19 bases sitting between them. The CDR3 runs to 15 residues. The CDR3 DNA reads as TGTGCCAGCAGTCTCGGGACCCCAGTCAGAGAGCCCCAGCATTTT. It is translated as CASSLGTPVREPQHF.

V is TRBV5-5 and J is TRBJ1-2; the D is unclear. Germline V CDR1 and CDR2: SGHKS, YYEKEE (reference sequence). This CDR3 is 16 amino acids long. V was pared by 5 bases and J by 4 bases, with 21 bases between. CDR3 sequence: CASRSTDSGLIYGYTF. Here the CDR3 DNA reads TGTGCCAGCAGGTCAACGGACTCCGGACTAATCTATGGCTACACCTTC.

This clonotype came up a few times. V is TRBV7-6 and J is TRBJ2-1, with D possibly being TRBD1 (6 bases). Trimming removed 6 bases at V and 4 bases at J, with 10 bases between. CDR3 length: 13 amino acids. Germline values: CDR1 SGHVS, CDR2 FNYEAQ. The CDR3 reads CASREQGYNEQFF. The CDR3 DNA reads TGTGCCAGCAGAGAACAGGGATACAATGAGCAGTTCTTC.

The chain recombines TRBV29-1 with TRBJ1-3, with D uncertain. Germline loops: CDR1 SQVTM, CDR2 ANQGSEA. The CDR3 has 13 residues. The V and J ends lost 5 bases and 0 bases respectively, with 8 bases between them. CDR3 nucleotide sequence: TGCAGCGTTAAGGCCTTCTCTGGAAACACCATATATTTT. Translated, it gives CSVKAFSGNTIYF. The variable domain in full, with the rest retrieved from reference TRBV29-1 and TRBJ1-3, is SAVISQKPSRDICQRGTSLTIQCQVDSQVTMMFWYRQQPGQSLTLIATANQGSEATYESGFVIDKFPISRPNLTFSTLTVSNMSPEDSSIYLCSVKAFSGNTIYFGEGSWLTVV.

In this sample, this clonotype turned up a few times. This chain uses TRBV7-2 with TRBJ1-2; 9 bases match TRBD1. The CDR3 contains 15 residues. The germline gives CDR1 SGHTA, CDR2 FQGNSA. Trimming at V came to 5 bases and at J to 2 bases, leaving 6 bases not matched to a gene. CDR3 protein: CASSLRDRENYGYTF. The CDR3 nucleotides read TGTGCCAGCAGCCTACGGGACAGGGAGAACTATGGCTACACCTTC.

This clonotype was detected ten times or more. The chain joins TRBV5-1 to TRBJ2-5; the match to TRBD2 covers 8 bases. CDR1 is SGHRS, CDR2 YFSETQ, per germline. The V segment lost 7 bases and the J segment 6 bases; nucleotides outside the gene matches: 14. This CDR3 has 15 residues. The CDR3 sequence: CASATTGGAFQTQYF. CDR3 sequence (DNA): TGCGCCAGCGCCACGACCGGGGGGGCTTTTCAGACCCAGTACTTC.

This chain links TRBV7-9 with TRBJ2-5, with D perhaps assigned TRBD1 or TRBD2 (5 bases each). This CDR3 is 16 amino acids long. Trimming took off 4 bases at V and 4 bases at J, with 19 bases between the two ends. CDR1 is SEHNR and CDR2 is FQNEAQ in the germline V gene (reference sequence). CDR3: CASSSSYGARGETQYF. DNA of the CDR3: TGTGCCAGCAGCTCAAGTTACGGGGCGAGGGGAGAGACCCAGTACTTC.